This T cell receptor beta chain was captured by sequencing in a study of blood T cell repertoires in COVID-19. This CDR3 has 13 amino acids. Per the germline V gene, CDR1 is SGHRS and CDR2 is YFSETQ. Between the trimmed V and J ends, which lost 5 bases and 5 bases, there was a span of 13 bases. The repertoire was sequenced with immunoSEQ multiplex PCR; TCRdb's copy has only in-frame clones and lacks some. The data show more than 80,000 clones, 65% to 75% seen once. The TCR originated in a human donor with acute or convalescent COVID-19. The donor label of this sample is uncertain. Sequencing was carried out using peripheral blood. The rearrangement uses TRBV5-1 and TRBJ1-1, with D perhaps matching TRBD1 (6 bases). CDR3 amino acids: CASSQVGQTEAFF. In DNA, the CDR3 is TGCGCCAGCAGTCAGGTGGGACAAACTGAAGCTTTCTTT.